This T cell receptor beta chain was obtained from a study of T-cell reconstitution after alpha-beta-depleted transplantation in children. Unique molecular identifiers were incorporated into the prepared TCRbeta library. TCRdb used MiXCR to reprocess the PCR reads, holding one entry per CDR3 protein. The table shows roughly 490,000 distinct CDR3 sequences, with about an eighth occurring only once. CDR3 size: 14 residues. Germline V CDR1 and CDR2: SGHTA, FQGNSA. Trimming removed 2 bases at V and 9 bases at J, with 11 bases between. V and J are TRBV7-2 and TRBJ1-6; TRBD1 is a possible D gene (6 bases). Sequencing was performed on PBMCs, mostly from graft donor cells, taken 180 days after TCRalphabeta/CD19-depleted stem cell transplant. The TCR comes from a female patient between 2 and 15 years old who had a stem cell transplant for aplastic anemia, so the T cells may come from the graft donor. The CDR3 nucleotides read TGTGCCAGCAGCTTACAGGGGCCGCTTTCACCCCTCCACTTT. This codes for CASSLQGPLSPLHF.